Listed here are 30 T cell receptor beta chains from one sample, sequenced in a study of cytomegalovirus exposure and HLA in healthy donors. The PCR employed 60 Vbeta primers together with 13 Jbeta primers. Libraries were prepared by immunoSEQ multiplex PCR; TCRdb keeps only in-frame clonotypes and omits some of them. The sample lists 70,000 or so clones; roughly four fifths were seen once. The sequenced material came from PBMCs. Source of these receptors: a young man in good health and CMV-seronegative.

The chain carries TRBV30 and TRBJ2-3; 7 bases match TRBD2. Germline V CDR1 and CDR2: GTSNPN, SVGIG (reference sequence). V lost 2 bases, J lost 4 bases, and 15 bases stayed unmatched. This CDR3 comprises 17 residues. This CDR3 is CAWSPGTGRRGADTQYF. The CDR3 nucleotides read TGTGCCTGGAGTCCCGGTACGGGACGCCGGGGGGCAGATACGCAGTATTTT.

CDR3 nucleotide sequence: TGTGCCAGCAGCTTGGACAGAGATCTTCTAGCCAAAAACATTCAGTACTTC. This codes for CASSLDRDLLAKNIQYF. The chain is built from TRBV5-6 and TRBJ2-4; unclear D gene. With 0 bases removed from V and 0 bases from J, the gap between germline ends came to 13 bases. Per the germline V gene, CDR1 is SGHDT and CDR2 is YYEEEE. The CDR3 totals 17 residues. Full variable domain (outside the CDR3, taken from reference TRBV5-6 and TRBJ2-4): DAGVTQSPTHLIKTRGQQVTLRCSPKSGHDTVSWYQQALGQGPQFIFQYYEEEERQRGNFPDRFSGHQFPNYSSELNVNALLLGDSALYLCASSLDRDLLAKNIQYFGAGTRLSVL.

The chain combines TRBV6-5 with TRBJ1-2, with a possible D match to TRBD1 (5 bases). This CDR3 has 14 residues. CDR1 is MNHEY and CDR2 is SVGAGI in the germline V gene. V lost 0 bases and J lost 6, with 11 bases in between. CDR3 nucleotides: TGTGCCAGCAGTTACTCGTGGGGGGGGGATGGCTACACCTTC. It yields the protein CASSYSWGGDGYTF.

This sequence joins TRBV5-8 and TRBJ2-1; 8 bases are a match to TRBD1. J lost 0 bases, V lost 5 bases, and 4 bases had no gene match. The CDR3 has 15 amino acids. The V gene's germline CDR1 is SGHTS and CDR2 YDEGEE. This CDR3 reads CASSSGTGSYNEQFF. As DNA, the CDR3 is TGTGCCAGCAGTAGTGGGACAGGCTCCTACAATGAGCAGTTCTTC.

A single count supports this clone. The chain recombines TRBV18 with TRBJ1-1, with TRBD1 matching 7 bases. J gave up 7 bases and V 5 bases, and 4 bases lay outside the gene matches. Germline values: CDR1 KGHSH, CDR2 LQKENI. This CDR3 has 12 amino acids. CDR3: CASSTRQGEAFF. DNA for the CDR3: TGTGCCAGCTCAACCCGACAGGGTGAAGCTTTCTTT.

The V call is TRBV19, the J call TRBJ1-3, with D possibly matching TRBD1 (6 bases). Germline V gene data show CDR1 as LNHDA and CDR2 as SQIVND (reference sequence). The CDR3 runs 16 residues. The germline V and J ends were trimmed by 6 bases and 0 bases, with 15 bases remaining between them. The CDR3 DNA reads TGTGCCAGTAGCCCGAGACAGGACTTCTCTGGAAACACCATATATTTT. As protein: CASSPRQDFSGNTIYF.

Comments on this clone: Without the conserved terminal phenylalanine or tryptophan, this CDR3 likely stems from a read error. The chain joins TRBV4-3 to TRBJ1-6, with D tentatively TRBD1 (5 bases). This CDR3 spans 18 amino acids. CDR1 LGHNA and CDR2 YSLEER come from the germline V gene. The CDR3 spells CASSQDIRGSSYNSPLHL. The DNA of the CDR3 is TGCGCCAGCAGTCAAGATATTCGGGGGAGCTCCTATAATTCACCCCTCCACCTT.

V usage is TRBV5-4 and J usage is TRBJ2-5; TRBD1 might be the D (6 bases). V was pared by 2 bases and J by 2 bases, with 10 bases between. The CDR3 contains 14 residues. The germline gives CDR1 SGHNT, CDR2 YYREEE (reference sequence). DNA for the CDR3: TGTGCCAGCAGCTTACAGGGTGGACAAGAGACCCAGTACTTC. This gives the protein CASSLQGGQETQYF.

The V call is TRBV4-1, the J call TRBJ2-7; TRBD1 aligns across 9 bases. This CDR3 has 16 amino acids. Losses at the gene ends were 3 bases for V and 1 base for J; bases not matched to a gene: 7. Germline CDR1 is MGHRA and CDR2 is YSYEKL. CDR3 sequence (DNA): TGCGCCAGCAGCCATGCCTTGGACAGGGGATCCTACGAGCAGTACTTC. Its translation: CASSHALDRGSYEQYF.

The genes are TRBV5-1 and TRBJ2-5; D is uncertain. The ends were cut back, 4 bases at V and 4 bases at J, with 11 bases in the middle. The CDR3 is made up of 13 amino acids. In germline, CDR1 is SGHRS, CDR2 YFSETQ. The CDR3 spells CASSPGDTETQYF. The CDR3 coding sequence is TGCGCCAGCAGCCCAGGCGATACAGAGACCCAGTACTTC.

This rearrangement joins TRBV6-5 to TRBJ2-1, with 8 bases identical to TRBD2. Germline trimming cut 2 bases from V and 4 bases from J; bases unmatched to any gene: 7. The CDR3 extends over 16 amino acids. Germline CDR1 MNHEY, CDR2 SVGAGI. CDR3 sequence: CASSYPGRVGYNEQFF. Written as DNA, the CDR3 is TGTGCCAGCAGTTACCCCGGGAGGGTCGGGTACAATGAGCAGTTCTTC.

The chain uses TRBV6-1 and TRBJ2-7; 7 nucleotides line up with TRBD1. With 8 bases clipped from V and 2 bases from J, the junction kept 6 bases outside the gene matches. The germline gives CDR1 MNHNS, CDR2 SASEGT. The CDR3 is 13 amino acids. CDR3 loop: CASGKGAAYEQYF. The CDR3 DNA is TGTGCCAGCGGGAAGGGGGCCGCCTACGAGCAGTACTTC.

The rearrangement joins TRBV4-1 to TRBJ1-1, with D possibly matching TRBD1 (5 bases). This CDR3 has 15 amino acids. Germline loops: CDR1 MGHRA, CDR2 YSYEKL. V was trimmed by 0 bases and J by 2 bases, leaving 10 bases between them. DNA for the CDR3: TGCGCCAGCAGCCAAGATCCGCAGGGAAACACTGAAGCTTTCTTT. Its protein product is CASSQDPQGNTEAFF.

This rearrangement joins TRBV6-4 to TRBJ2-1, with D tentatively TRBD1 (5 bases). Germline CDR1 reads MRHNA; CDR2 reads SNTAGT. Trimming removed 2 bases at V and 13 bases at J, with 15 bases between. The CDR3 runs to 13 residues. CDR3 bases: TGTGCCAGCAGTGACGGGGCCCAGGGTCAACAGTTCTTC. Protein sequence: CASSDGAQGQQFF.

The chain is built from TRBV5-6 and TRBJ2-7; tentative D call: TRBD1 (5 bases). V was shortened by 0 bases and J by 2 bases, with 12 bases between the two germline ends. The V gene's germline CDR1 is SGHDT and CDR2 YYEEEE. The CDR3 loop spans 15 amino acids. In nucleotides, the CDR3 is TGTGCCAGCAGCTTGGCCGGGCAGGGTACCTACGAGCAGTACTTC. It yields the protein CASSLAGQGTYEQYF.

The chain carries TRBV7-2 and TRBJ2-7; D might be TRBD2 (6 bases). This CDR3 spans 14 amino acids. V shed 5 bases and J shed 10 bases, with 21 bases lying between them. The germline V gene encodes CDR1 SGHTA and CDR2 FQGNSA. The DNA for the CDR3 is TGTGCCAGCAGCCCGAGTGGGGGGTTGAGCGCCCAGTACTTC. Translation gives CASSPSGGLSAQYF. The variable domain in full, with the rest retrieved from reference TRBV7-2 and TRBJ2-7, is GAGVSQSPSNKVTEKGKDVELRCDPISGHTALYWYRQSLGQGLEFLIYFQGNSAPDKSGLPSDRFSAERTGGSVSTLTIQRTQQEDSAVYLCASSPSGGLSAQYFGPGTRLTVT.

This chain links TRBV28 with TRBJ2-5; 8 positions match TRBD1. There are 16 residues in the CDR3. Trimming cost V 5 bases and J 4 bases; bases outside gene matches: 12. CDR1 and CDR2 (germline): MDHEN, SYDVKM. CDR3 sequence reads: CASSASYRGDRETQYF. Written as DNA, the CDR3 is TGTGCCAGCAGTGCCTCATACAGGGGGGACCGAGAGACCCAGTACTTC. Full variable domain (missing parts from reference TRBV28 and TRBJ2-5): DVKVTQSSRYLVKRTGEKVFLECVQDMDHENMFWYRQDPGLGLRLIYFSYDVKMKEKGDIPEGYSVSREKKERFSLILESASTNQTSMYLCASSASYRGDRETQYFGPGTRLLVL.

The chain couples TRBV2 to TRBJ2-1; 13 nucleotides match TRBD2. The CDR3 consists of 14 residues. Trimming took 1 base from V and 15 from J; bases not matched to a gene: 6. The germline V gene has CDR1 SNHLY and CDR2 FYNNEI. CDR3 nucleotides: TGTGCCAGCAGTGAAGACGGGACTAGCGGGATACGGTTCTTC. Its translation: CASSEDGTSGIRFF.

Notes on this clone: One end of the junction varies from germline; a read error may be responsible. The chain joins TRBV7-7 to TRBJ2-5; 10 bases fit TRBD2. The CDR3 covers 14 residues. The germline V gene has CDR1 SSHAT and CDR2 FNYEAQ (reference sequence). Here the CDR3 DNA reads TGTGCTAGCAGTAAGACTAGCGGGCAAGAGACCCAGTACTTC. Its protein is CASSKTSGQETQYF.

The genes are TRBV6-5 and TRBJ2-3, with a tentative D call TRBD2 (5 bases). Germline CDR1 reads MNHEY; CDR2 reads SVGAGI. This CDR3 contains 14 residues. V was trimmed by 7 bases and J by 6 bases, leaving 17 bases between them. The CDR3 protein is CASIDSLAGDTQYF. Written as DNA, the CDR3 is TGTGCCAGCATCGACTCCCTAGCCGGCGATACGCAGTATTTT.

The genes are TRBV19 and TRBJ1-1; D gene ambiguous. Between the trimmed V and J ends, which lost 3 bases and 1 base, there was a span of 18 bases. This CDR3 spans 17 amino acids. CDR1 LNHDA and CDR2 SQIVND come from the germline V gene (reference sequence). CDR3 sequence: CASSMGRTTAGNTEAFF. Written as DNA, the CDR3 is TGTGCCAGTAGTATGGGGAGAACAACCGCTGGGAACACTGAAGCTTTCTTT. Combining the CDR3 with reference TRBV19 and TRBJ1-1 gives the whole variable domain DGGITQSPKYLFRKEGQNVTLSCEQNLNHDAMYWYRQDPGQGLRLIYYSQIVNDFQKGDIAEGYSVSREKKESFPLTVTSAQKNPTAFYLCASSMGRTTAGNTEAFFGQGTRLTVV.

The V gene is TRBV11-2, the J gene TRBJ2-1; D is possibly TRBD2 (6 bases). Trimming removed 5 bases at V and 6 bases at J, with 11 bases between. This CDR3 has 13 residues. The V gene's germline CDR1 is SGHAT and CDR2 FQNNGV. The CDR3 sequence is CASSPRSGNEQFF. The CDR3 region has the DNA TGTGCCAGCAGCCCCCGTAGCGGCAATGAGCAGTTCTTC.

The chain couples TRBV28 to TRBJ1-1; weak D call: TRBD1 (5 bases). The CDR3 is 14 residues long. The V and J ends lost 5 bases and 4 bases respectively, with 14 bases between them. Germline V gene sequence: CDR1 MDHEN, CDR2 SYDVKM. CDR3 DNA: TGTGCCAGCAGTACGACAGTCCGGGTCACTGAAGCTTTCTTT. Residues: CASSTTVRVTEAFF.

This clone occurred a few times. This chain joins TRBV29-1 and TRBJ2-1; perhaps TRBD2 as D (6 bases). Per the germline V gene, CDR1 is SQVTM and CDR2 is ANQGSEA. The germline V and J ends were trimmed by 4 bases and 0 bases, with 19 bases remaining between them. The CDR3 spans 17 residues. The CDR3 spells CSVGGGNELSSYNEQFF. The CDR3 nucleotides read TGCAGCGTTGGTGGGGGGAACGAATTAAGCTCCTACAATGAGCAGTTCTTC.

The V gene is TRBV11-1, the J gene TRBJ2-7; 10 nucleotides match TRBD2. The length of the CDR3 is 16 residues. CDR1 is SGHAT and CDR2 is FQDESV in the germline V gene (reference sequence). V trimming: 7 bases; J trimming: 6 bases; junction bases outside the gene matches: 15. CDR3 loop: CASTRTASGRTGEQYF. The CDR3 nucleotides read TGTGCCAGCACACGCACGGCTAGCGGGAGAACAGGCGAGCAGTACTTC. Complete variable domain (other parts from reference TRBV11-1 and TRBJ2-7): EAEVAQSPRYKITEKSQAVAFWCDPISGHATLYWYRQILGQGPELLVQFQDESVVDDSQLPKDRFSAERLKGVDSTLKIQPAELGDSAMYLCASTRTASGRTGEQYFGPGTRLTVT.

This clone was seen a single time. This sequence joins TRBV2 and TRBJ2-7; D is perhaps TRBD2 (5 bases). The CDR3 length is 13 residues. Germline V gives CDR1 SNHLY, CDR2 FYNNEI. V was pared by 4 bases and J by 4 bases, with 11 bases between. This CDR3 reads CASSGAGDYEQYF. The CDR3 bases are TGTGCCAGCAGTGGCGCCGGGGATTACGAGCAGTACTTC.

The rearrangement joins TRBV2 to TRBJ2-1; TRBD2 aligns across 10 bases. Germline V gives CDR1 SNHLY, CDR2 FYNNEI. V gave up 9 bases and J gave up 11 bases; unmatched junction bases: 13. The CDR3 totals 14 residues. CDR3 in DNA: TGTGCCAGTCTTTGGCTAGCGGGAGTCGTGAAGCAGTTCTTC. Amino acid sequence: CASLWLAGVVKQFF.

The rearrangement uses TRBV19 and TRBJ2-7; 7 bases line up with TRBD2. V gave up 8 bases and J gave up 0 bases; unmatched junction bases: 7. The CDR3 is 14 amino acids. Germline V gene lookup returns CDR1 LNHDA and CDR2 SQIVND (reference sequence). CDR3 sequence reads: CASASSGNSYEQYF. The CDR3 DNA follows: TGTGCCAGTGCCTCTAGCGGAAACTCCTACGAGCAGTACTTC. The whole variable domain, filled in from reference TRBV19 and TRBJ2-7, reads DGGITQSPKYLFRKEGQNVTLSCEQNLNHDAMYWYRQDPGQGLRLIYYSQIVNDFQKGDIAEGYSVSREKKESFPLTVTSAQKNPTAFYLCASASSGNSYEQYFGPGTRLTVT.

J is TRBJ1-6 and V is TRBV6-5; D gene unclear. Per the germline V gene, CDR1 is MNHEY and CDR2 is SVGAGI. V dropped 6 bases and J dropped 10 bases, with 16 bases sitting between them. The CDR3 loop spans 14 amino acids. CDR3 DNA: TGTGCCAGCAGCCTCGTTATTAGTCGCTCACCCCTCCACTTT. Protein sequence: CASSLVISRSPLHF.

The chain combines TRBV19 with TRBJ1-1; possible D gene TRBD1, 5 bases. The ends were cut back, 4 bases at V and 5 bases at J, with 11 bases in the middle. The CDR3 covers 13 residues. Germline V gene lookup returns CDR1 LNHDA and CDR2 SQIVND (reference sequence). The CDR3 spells CASSTQGGTEAFF. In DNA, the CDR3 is TGTGCCAGTAGTACGCAGGGAGGTACTGAAGCTTTCTTT.